This TCR beta chain was found in a study of blood T cell repertoires in COVID-19. Study at large: From the United States, Italy and Spain came samples of acute and convalescent COVID-19. Sources were T cells, B-cell-depleted T cells, or PBMCs; the material itself was cDNA or gDNA.

In the source study's methods: Amplification of reference gene primers provided the estimated nucleated cell counts. The protocol was immunoSEQ multiplex PCR, while the TCRdb copy is restricted to in-frame clones and leaves out a portion. V and J calls and clone size are as listed in that table; D and trimming were resolved from the DNA. The repertoire holds 95,000 to 100,000 clones, with approximately 84% as singletons. The sequence derives from a man in his 70s with acute or convalescent COVID-19. Sequencing was done on a sample of peripheral blood.

The CDR3: CASSEALRSRRGGQPQHF. The DNA of the CDR3 is TGTGCCAGCAGTGAAGCGCTGCGGAGTAGGCGGGGGGGGCAGCCCCAGCATTTT. The rearrangement joins TRBV2 to TRBJ1-5; TRBD1 is a possible D gene (5 bases). The CDR3 contains 18 residues. Germline assignment: CDR1 SNHLY and CDR2 FYNNEI. The germline V and J ends were trimmed by 0 bases and 7 bases, with 22 bases remaining between them.